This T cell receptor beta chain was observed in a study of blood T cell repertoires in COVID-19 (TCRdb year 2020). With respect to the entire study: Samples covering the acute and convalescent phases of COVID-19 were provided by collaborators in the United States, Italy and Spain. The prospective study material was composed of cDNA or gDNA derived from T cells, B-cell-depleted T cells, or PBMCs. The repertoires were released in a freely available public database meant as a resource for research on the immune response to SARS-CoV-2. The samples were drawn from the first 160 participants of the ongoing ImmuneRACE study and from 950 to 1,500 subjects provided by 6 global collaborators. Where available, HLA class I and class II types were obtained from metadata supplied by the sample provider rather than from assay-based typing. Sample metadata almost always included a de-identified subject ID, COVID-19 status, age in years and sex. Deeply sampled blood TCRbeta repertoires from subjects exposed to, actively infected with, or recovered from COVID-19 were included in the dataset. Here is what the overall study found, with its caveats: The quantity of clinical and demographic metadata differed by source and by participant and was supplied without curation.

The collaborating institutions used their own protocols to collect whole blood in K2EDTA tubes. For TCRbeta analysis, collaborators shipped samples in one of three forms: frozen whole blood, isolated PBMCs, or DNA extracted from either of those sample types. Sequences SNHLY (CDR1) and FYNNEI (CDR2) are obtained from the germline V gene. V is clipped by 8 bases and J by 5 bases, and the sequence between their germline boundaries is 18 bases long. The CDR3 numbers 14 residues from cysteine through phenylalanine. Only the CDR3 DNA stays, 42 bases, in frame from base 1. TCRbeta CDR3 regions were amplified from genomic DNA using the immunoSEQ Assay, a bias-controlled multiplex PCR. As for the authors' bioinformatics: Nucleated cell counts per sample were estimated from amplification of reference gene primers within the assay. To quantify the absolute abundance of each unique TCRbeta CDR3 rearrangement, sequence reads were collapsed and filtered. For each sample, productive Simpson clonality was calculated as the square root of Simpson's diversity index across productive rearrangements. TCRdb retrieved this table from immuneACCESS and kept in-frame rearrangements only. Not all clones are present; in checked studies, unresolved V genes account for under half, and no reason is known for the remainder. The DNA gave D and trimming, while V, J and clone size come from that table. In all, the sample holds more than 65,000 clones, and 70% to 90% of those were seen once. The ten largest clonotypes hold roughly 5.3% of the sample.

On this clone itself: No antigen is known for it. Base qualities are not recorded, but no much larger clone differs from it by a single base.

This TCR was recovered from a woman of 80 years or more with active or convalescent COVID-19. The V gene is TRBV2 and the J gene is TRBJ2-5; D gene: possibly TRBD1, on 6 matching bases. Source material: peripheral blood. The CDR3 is CASSPSTGGETQYF. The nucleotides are TGTGCCAGCTCCCCCTCGACAGGTGGTGAGACCCAGTACTTC.